The entry below gives a single T cell receptor beta chain sequence along with its context. Because the CDR3 is missing its conserved closing phenylalanine or tryptophan, this is likely a read error. Sequencing libraries for TCR beta were prepared with iRepertoire HTBI primers and Arm-PCR of CDR3 regions. TCRdb reanalysed the multiplex PCR reads using MiXCR and keeps one entry per CDR3 protein. The sample has around 250,000 distinct CDR3 sequences, around a sixth seen once. This CDR3 contains 14 residues. Per germline, CDR1 MGHRA and CDR2 YSYEKL. The source of the sample is a study of regulatory T cells in long-lasting Graves disease. Time point defined: newly diagnosed GD, antithyroid drugs for less than 3 months. Researchers made the TCR library from RNA that was extracted from PBMCs. These data were also reused for a study on T cells in Graves' hyperthyroidism and ophthalmopathy.

The chain carries TRBV4-1 and TRBJ1-1, with D uncertain. This receptor was identified in a woman aged 30 to 39 with Graves disease. This specimen was peripheral blood mononuclear cells (PBMCs), taken at new diagnosis, from a patient treated with antithyroid drugs. Written as DNA, the CDR3 is TGTGCCAGCAGCCTAGACCCAATGAACACTGAAGCTTTCCTT. Translated: CASSLDPMNTEAFL.